These T cell receptor beta chains were read from a single sample in a study of cytomegalovirus exposure and HLA in healthy donors. TCRdb keeps only in-frame clones here, not all; method: immunoSEQ multiplex PCR. The table has approximately 150,000 clones, about 80% seen once. Sequenced: PBMCs. The receptor set was obtained from a man aged 35 to 55 in good health and CMV-seropositive. Each CDR3 is given with its conserved first and last residue. The D gene is left open where the match is weak. Clone size, where shown, is once, few, many, or a class for clones that have expanded.

TRBD1 | - | TRBJ2-7 | TRBV6-5 | TGTGCCAGCAGTTACTTGGACAGGGGAACCCCTGGGGGGCAGTACTTC | CASSYLDRGTPGGQYF
TRBD1 | - | TRBJ2-3 | TRBV7-6 | TGTGCCAGCAGCTTAGACAGGGGTCAAGATACGCAGTATTTT | CASSLDRGQDTQYF
- | - | TRBJ1-2 | TRBV21-1 | TGTGCCACCGAAGAGGGATACTCTAACTATGGCTACACCTTC | CATEEGYSNYGYTF
- | - | TRBJ1-1 | TRBV5-5 | TGTGCCAGCAGCCCCTGGGCGGGTGAAGCTTTCTTT | CASSPWAGEAFF
TRBD2 | - | TRBJ2-1 | TRBV6-4 | TGTGCCAGCAGTGTTCCCGGGACTAGCGACAATGAGCAGTTCTTC | CASSVPGTSDNEQFF
TRBD2 | - | TRBJ2-3 | TRBV7-8 | TGTGCCAGCAGCTTATTACTAGCGGGACTCACAGATACGCAGTATTTT | CASSLLLAGLTDTQYF
TRBD1 | once | TRBJ1-2 | TRBV5-4 | TGTGCCAGCAGCGATCCGGGACAGGGGATCTATGGCTACACCTTC | CASSDPGQGIYGYTF
TRBD1 | - | TRBJ1-2 | TRBV18 | TGTGCCAGCTCACCAAGGGAAGGGACAGGGGATGGCTACACCTTC | CASSPREGTGDGYTF
- | - | TRBJ2-5 | TRBV9 | TGTGCCAGCAGCGTGGGGGGGGCGAACCAAGAGACCCAGTACTTC | CASSVGGANQETQYF
TRBD2 | - | TRBJ2-1 | TRBV13 | TGTGCCAGCAGCTTAGGCCGTAGCGGGAGGGCCCAGTTCTTC | CASSLGRSGRAQFF
TRBD2 | few | TRBJ2-7 | TRBV7-4 | TGTGCCAGCAGCTTATCTGGTAGCGGGAGACCCCCAGGCGCCTACGAGCAGTACTTC | CASSLSGSGRPPGAYEQYF
- | - | TRBJ1-5 | TRBV5-6 | TGTGCCAGCAGTCGGGGAGGCAGTCAGCCCCAGCATTTT | CASSRGGSQPQHF
- | once | TRBJ1-1 | TRBV2 | TGTGCCAGCAGTGAAAGGGGCGGAAACATGAACACTGAAGCTTTCTTT | CASSERGGNMNTEAFF
- | - | TRBJ1-1 | TRBV7-3 | TGTACCAGCAGCTTAAACACGGGGAAAAGGGCTTTCTTT | CTSSLNTGKRAFF
TRBD2 | - | TRBJ2-2 | TRBV5-6 | TGTGCCAGCAGCTACAGCGGGAGGGCCAACGGGGAGCTGTTTTTT | CASSYSGRANGELFF
- | - | TRBJ2-5 | TRBV5-4 | TGTGCCAGCAGCCTTAAAGGGGCCCCAGAGACCCAGTACTTC | CASSLKGAPETQYF
- | - | TRBJ2-7 | TRBV25-1 | TGTGCCAGCAGTAAGGCAGGGGGGTACCACGAGCAGTACTTC | CASSKAGGYHEQYF
- | once | TRBJ2-1 | TRBV6-4 | TGTGCCAGCAGCGTGGCGGGAAGCTCCTACAATGAGCAGTTCTTC | CASSVAGSSYNEQFF
TRBD1 | once | TRBJ1-5 | TRBV19 | TGTGCCAGTAGTGGGTACAGGGGGCAGGAAATTCAGCCCCAGCATTTT | CASSGYRGQEIQPQHF
- | - | TRBJ2-1 | TRBV7-9 | TGTGCCAGCAGCTTGCGGGCGAACAATGAGCAGTTCTTC | CASSLRANNEQFF
- | - | TRBJ2-2 | TRBV6-5 | TGTGCCAGCAGTGTGCGGAACACCGGGGAGCTGTTTTTT | CASSVRNTGELFF
- | - | TRBJ2-5 | TRBV5-4 | TGTGCCGGCGCCTCAACAGTGCAAGAGACCCAGTACTTC | CAGASTVQETQYF
- | - | TRBJ2-1 | TRBV9 | TGTGCCAGCAGCGTAGAGGTTAGGGTGGGTGGGACAAATGAGCAGTTCTTC | CASSVEVRVGGTNEQFF
TRBD2 | few | TRBJ2-1 | TRBV11-2 | TGTGCCAGCAGCGCTGGACTAGCGGGGGACTTAAATGAGCAGTTCTTC | CASSAGLAGDLNEQFF
TRBD2 | once | TRBJ2-2 | TRBV5-4 | TGTGCCAGCAGCCCGAGCGGGAGCAGTAGGGCCGGGGAGCTGTTTTTT | CASSPSGSSRAGELFF
- | - | TRBJ2-7 | TRBV15 | TGTGCCACCCGGGACGGGAGTTACGAGCAGTACTTC | CATRDGSYEQYF
TRBD2 | - | TRBJ2-1 | TRBV28 | TGTGCCAGCAGTCCCCTAGCGGGAGGGCACAATGAGCAGTTCTTC | CASSPLAGGHNEQFF
TRBD2 | few | TRBJ2-7 | TRBV19 | TGTGCCAGTAGTATTGGGACTAGCGGGAGAGAGGCCGAGCAGTACTTC | CASSIGTSGREAEQYF
- | - | TRBJ2-7 | TRBV10-3 | TGTGCCATCCGGCGGGGACCGACTCCCGAGCAGTACTTC | CAIRRGPTPEQYF
TRBD2 | - | TRBJ2-2 | TRBV18 | TGTGCCAGCTCACCAGGACTAGCGGGAGCCACCGGGGAGCTGTTTTTT | CASSPGLAGATGELFF
- | - | TRBJ1-5 | TRBV5-4 | TGTGCCAGCAGCTTGGCGGGGGGAGATCAGCCCCAGCATTTT | CASSLAGGDQPQHF